Listed here are 32 T cell receptor beta chains from one sample, sequenced in a study of blood T cell repertoires in COVID-19. Libraries were prepared by immunoSEQ multiplex PCR; TCRdb keeps only in-frame clonotypes and omits some of them. The sample lists 75,000 or so clones, roughly four fifths seen once, with about 10% in the top ten. Material for sequencing was peripheral blood. Receptors originate from a man between 60 and 75 years old with acute or convalescent COVID-19.

The chain links TRBV6-6 to TRBJ1-5, with D perhaps matching TRBD1 (5 bases). The germline gives CDR1 MNHNY, CDR2 SVGAGI (reference sequence). The CDR3 consists of 14 residues. With 6 bases removed from V and 4 bases from J, the gap between germline ends came to 13 bases. CDR3 sequence (DNA): TGTGCCAGCAGGCCCGGGGGACCTAATCAGCCCCAGCATTTT. This gives the protein CASRPGGPNQPQHF.

The gene calls are TRBV7-2 and TRBJ2-5, with 7 bases aligning to TRBD2. CDR1 and CDR2 (germline): SGHTA, FQGNSA. V gave up 1 base and J gave up 5 bases; unmatched junction bases: 7. The CDR3 sequence is 15 residues long. CDR3 region: CASSLGPWEGETQYF. CDR3 coding DNA: TGTGCCAGCAGCTTAGGACCGTGGGAGGGCGAGACCCAGTACTTC.

The rearrangement links TRBV5-5 to TRBJ2-7; 7 bases map to TRBD1. This CDR3 has 14 amino acids. V was clipped by 3 bases and J by 9 bases; unmatched bases: 12. Germline V gene lookup returns CDR1 SGHKS and CDR2 YYEKEE (reference sequence). The CDR3 nucleotides read TGTGCCAGCAGCTCCATTGACAGGGTTGAAGTGCAGTACTTC. Its translation: CASSSIDRVEVQYF.

This rearrangement joins TRBV6-6 to TRBJ1-5; no definite D call. This CDR3 has 13 residues. CDR1 and CDR2 from the germline V gene are MNHNY and SVGAGI (reference sequence). Deletions cut 6 bases from V and 5 bases from J, with 11 bases between. The CDR3 protein is CASRGGWDQPQHF. The CDR3 region has the DNA TGTGCCAGCAGAGGAGGGTGGGATCAGCCCCAGCATTTT.

In its sample, this clone was seen once. The chain couples TRBV4-3 to TRBJ1-6, with D possibly matching TRBD1 (5 bases). The CDR3 sequence is 15 residues long. Trimming shortened V by 0 bases and J by 10 bases, and 13 bases separated the two germline ends. Germline loops: CDR1 LGHNA, CDR2 YSLEER. This CDR3 reads CASSQEYRTKSPLHF. DNA for the CDR3: TGCGCCAGCAGCCAAGAATACAGGACGAAATCACCCCTCCACTTT.

The chain joins TRBV19 to TRBJ2-7; 8 nucleotides align to TRBD1. Looked up from germline, CDR1 is LNHDA and CDR2 is SQIVND (reference sequence). This CDR3 spans 14 amino acids. V gave up 5 bases and J gave up 4 bases; unmatched junction bases: 7. CDR3 residues: CASSFQGANYEQYF. CDR3 nucleotide sequence: TGTGCCAGTAGTTTTCAGGGGGCAAATTACGAGCAGTACTTC.

This clone turned up a few times. This rearrangement joins TRBV18 to TRBJ2-2; D perhaps matches TRBD1 (5 bases). CDR1 is KGHSH and CDR2 is LQKENI in the germline V gene. V lost 3 bases to trimming and J lost 3 bases, with 11 bases between them. The CDR3 has 15 amino acids. Here the CDR3 reads CASSPGRVDTGELFF. The CDR3 bases are TGTGCCAGCTCACCGGGCAGGGTGGACACCGGGGAGCTGTTTTTT. Based on the CDR3 plus reference TRBV18 and TRBJ2-2, the full variable domain is NAGVMQNPRHLVRRRGQEARLRCSPMKGHSHVYWYRQLPEEGLKFMVYLQKENIIDESGMPKERFSAEFPKEGPSILRIQQVVRGDSAAYFCASSPGRVDTGELFFGEGSRLTVL.

The chain uses TRBV7-9 and TRBJ2-3; the D gene is possibly TRBD2 (6 bases). The CDR3 contains 15 residues. Germline V gene lookup returns CDR1 SEHNR and CDR2 FQNEAQ (reference sequence). V lost 5 bases and J lost 5, with 17 bases in between. CDR3 bases: TGTGCCAGCAGCAAAACTAGCCGGGAAGGAGATACGCAGTATTTT. Translating it yields CASSKTSREGDTQYF.

The genes are TRBV6-5 and TRBJ2-2; tentatively, D is TRBD1 (6 bases). Looked up from germline, CDR1 is MNHEY and CDR2 is SVGAGI. There are 15 residues in the CDR3. V was trimmed by 8 bases and J by 4 bases, leaving 17 bases between them. The CDR3 spells CASFGAGVTTGELFF. CDR3 sequence (DNA): TGTGCCAGCTTTGGGGCAGGGGTCACCACCGGGGAGCTGTTTTTT.

The chain is built from TRBV2 and TRBJ2-3; 9 nucleotides line up with TRBD2. There are 15 residues in the CDR3. Germline CDR1 is SNHLY and CDR2 is FYNNEI. Unmatched junction bases numbered 5, after V lost 4 bases and J lost 3 bases. In DNA, the CDR3 is TGTGCCAGCAGTGTAAGAAGCGGGAGGACAGATACGCAGTATTTT. Translation: CASSVRSGRTDTQYF.

The V call is TRBV5-1, the J call TRBJ2-5; the D gene is possibly TRBD2 (7 bases). Between the trimmed V and J ends, which lost 4 bases and 3 bases, there was a span of 13 bases. This CDR3 has 14 residues. Germline CDR1 reads SGHRS; CDR2 reads YFSETQ. The CDR3 loop reads CASSLRGAEETQYF. The CDR3 coding sequence is TGCGCCAGCAGCCTCCGGGGGGCCGAAGAGACCCAGTACTTC.

The chain links TRBV6-5 to TRBJ2-4; D is perhaps TRBD1 (5 bases). V dropped 6 bases and J dropped 9 bases, with 12 bases sitting between them. Germline V lookup: CDR1 MNHEY, CDR2 SVGAGI. The CDR3 sequence is 12 residues long. In DNA, the CDR3 is TGTGCCAGCAGCCCCTCAGGGATCATTCAGTACTTC. It codes for CASSPSGIIQYF.

The chain employs TRBV7-6 and TRBJ2-1, with 8 bases fitting TRBD2. Trimming at V came to 5 bases and at J to 1 base, leaving 10 bases not matched to a gene. The CDR3 covers 17 residues. Germline-derived CDR1 and CDR2 are SGHVS and FNYEAQ. As DNA, the CDR3 is TGTGCCAGCAGCCACAGAGACGGGAGGGTTTCCTACAATGAGCAGTTCTTC. This gives the protein CASSHRDGRVSYNEQFF.

This clone was seen a few times. This sequence joins TRBV28 and TRBJ2-2; 7 nucleotides align to TRBD2. Germline V gene lookup returns CDR1 MDHEN and CDR2 SYDVKM. V shed 8 bases, J shed 1 base, and the junction held 7 bases outside the gene matches. CDR3 length: 15 residues. The CDR3, as DNA: TGTGCCAGCGGATCTAGCGGAGTGAACACCGGGGAGCTGTTTTTT. This sequence encodes CASGSSGVNTGELFF. Supplemented by reference TRBV28 and TRBJ2-2, the full variable domain reads DVKVTQSSRYLVKRTGEKVFLECVQDMDHENMFWYRQDPGLGLRLIYFSYDVKMKEKGDIPEGYSVSREKKERFSLILESASTNQTSMYLCASGSSGVNTGELFFGEGSRLTVL.

The chain employs TRBV30 and TRBJ1-1; possible D gene TRBD1, 6 bases. V lost 4 bases and J lost 1, with 10 bases in between. The CDR3 covers 13 residues. Germline V lookup: CDR1 GTSNPN, CDR2 SVGIG (reference sequence). The CDR3 nucleotides are TGTGCCTGGACCGGACAGCCGAACACTGAAGCTTTCTTT. The encoded protein is CAWTGQPNTEAFF.

This clone was observed a few times. V usage is TRBV11-3 and J usage is TRBJ1-1; 8 positions agree with TRBD1. The V gene end was trimmed by 7 bases and the J gene end by 3 bases; junction bases not matched to a gene: 4. Looked up from germline, CDR1 is SGHNT and CDR2 is YENEEA. This CDR3 spans 13 amino acids. The CDR3 DNA sequence: TGTGCCAGCACCGGACAGGGCGACACTGAAGCTTTCTTT. Protein: CASTGQGDTEAFF. The full variable domain, with the rest looked up from reference TRBV11-3 and TRBJ1-1, is EAGVVQSPRYKIIEKKQPVAFWCNPISGHNTLYWYLQNLGQGPELLIRYENEEAVDDSQLPKDRFSAERLKGVDSTLKIQPAELGDSAVYLCASTGQGDTEAFFGQGTRLTVV.

J is TRBJ2-5 and V is TRBV18, with a possible D match to TRBD1 (6 bases). V lost 6 bases and J lost 5, with 13 bases in between. The CDR3 sequence is 13 residues long. CDR1 and CDR2 from the germline V gene are KGHSH and LQKENI. In nucleotides, the CDR3 is TGTGCCAGCTCTCAGGGGAATAGGGAGACCCAGTACTTC. Translated: CASSQGNRETQYF.

The chain employs TRBV29-1 and TRBJ2-1, with 8 bases identical to TRBD1. The V gene end was trimmed by 6 bases and the J gene end by 0 bases; junction bases not matched to a gene: 16. From germline, CDR1 is SQVTM and CDR2 ANQGSEA. The CDR3 is 18 residues long. Here the CDR3 DNA reads TGCAGCGTCCCCGGGACAGGTTGGCGCGGGGTCTCCTACAATGAGCAGTTCTTC. It encodes CSVPGTGWRGVSYNEQFF.

The chain employs TRBV3-1 (or the pseudogene TRBV3-2) and TRBJ1-2, with TRBD1 identical over 10 bases. There are 19 residues in the CDR3. In germline, CDR1 is LGHDT, CDR2 YNNKEL (reference sequence). V lost 2 bases and J lost 0; bases outside the gene matches: 12. The CDR3 loop reads CASSQILDRGRTANYGYTF. The DNA for the CDR3 is TGTGCCAGCAGCCAAATCTTAGACAGGGGGCGAACGGCTAACTATGGCTACACCTTC.

The chain is built from TRBV10-3 and TRBJ1-2, with TRBD1 as a possible D gene (5 bases). The CDR3 is 14 amino acids. Trimming removed 10 bases at V and 0 bases at J, with 15 bases between. The germline CDR1 and CDR2 sequences are ENHRY and SYGVKD. The DNA of the CDR3 is TGTGCCACCGGCCAGGGACTGACTAACTATGGCTACACCTTC. Translation: CATGQGLTNYGYTF.

The CDR3 here is CASSRLAGGRNSSYEQYF. The CDR3 nucleotides read TGTGCCAGCAGTCGACTAGCGGGGGGGAGAAATTCCTCCTACGAGCAGTACTTC. The chain has TRBV6-6 and TRBJ2-7, with TRBD2 matching over 14 bases. Germline V gives CDR1 MNHNY, CDR2 SVGAGI (reference sequence). The V gene end was trimmed by 5 bases and the J gene end by 0 bases; junction bases not matched to a gene: 9. The CDR3 has 18 amino acids.

This chain connects TRBV3-1 (or the pseudogene TRBV3-2) to TRBJ2-1, with 9 bases that match TRBD2. Germline CDR1 is LGHDT and CDR2 is YNNKEL (reference sequence). This CDR3 region has 14 residues. J gave up 10 bases and V 1 base, and 5 bases lay outside the gene matches. CDR3 coding DNA: TGTGCCAGCAGCCAAGTCGCGGGGGGGAGGGAGCAGTTCTTC. Encoded protein: CASSQVAGGREQFF.

The CDR3 here is CASRLTDRGSYEQYF. The CDR3 DNA reads TGTGCCAGCCGACTTACTGACAGGGGCTCCTACGAGCAGTACTTC. The chain has TRBV28 and TRBJ2-7; TRBD1 agrees at 8 bases. V trimming: 8 bases; J trimming: 0 bases; junction bases outside the gene matches: 9. This CDR3 is 15 amino acids long. The V gene's germline CDR1 is MDHEN and CDR2 SYDVKM.

In this sample, this clone turned up once. The chain combines TRBV19 with TRBJ2-3; TRBD1 agrees at 8 bases. CDR3 length: 14 amino acids. J gave up 3 bases and V 3 bases, and 2 bases lay outside the gene matches. The germline V gene encodes CDR1 LNHDA and CDR2 SQIVND (reference sequence). The CDR3 spells CASSIGQGTDTQYF. The DNA of the CDR3 is TGTGCCAGTAGTATCGGACAGGGAACAGATACGCAGTATTTT. Using reference TRBV19 and TRBJ2-3 for the parts outside the CDR3, the full variable domain is DGGITQSPKYLFRKEGQNVTLSCEQNLNHDAMYWYRQDPGQGLRLIYYSQIVNDFQKGDIAEGYSVSREKKESFPLTVTSAQKNPTAFYLCASSIGQGTDTQYFGPGTRLTVL.

The chain recombines TRBV19 with TRBJ1-2; 7 positions agree with TRBD1. CDR3 length equals 13 residues. Germline CDR1 LNHDA, CDR2 SQIVND (reference sequence). Trimming cost V 5 bases and J 10 bases; bases outside gene matches: 10. CDR3 in amino acids: CASSAGTVDDYTF. As DNA, the CDR3 is TGTGCCAGTAGTGCCGGGACAGTAGATGACTACACCTTC. Full variable domain (remainder filled in from reference TRBV19 and TRBJ1-2): DGGITQSPKYLFRKEGQNVTLSCEQNLNHDAMYWYRQDPGQGLRLIYYSQIVNDFQKGDIAEGYSVSREKKESFPLTVTSAQKNPTAFYLCASSAGTVDDYTFGSGTRLTVV.

This clone was detected a few times. This rearrangement joins TRBV11-2 to TRBJ2-7; 7 nucleotides align to TRBD2. The CDR3 consists of 14 residues. After removal of 1 base from V and 3 bases from J, the junction contained 3 bases not matched to a gene. In germline, CDR1 is SGHAT, CDR2 FQNNGV. In DNA form, the CDR3 reads TGTGCCAGCAGCTTAGGGGGAGGGATCTACGAGCAGTACTTC. Protein: CASSLGGGIYEQYF.

J is TRBJ1-2 and V is TRBV7-2; D gene uncertain. Germline loops: CDR1 SGHTA, CDR2 FQGNSA. The V gene lost 4 bases and the J gene lost 6 bases, with 15 bases spanning the gap. The CDR3 is 14 residues long. The CDR3 sequence is CASSSFTGEDGYTF. The CDR3 nucleotides read TGTGCCAGCAGCTCCTTCACGGGAGAAGATGGCTACACCTTC. Filled out from reference TRBV7-2 and TRBJ1-2, the complete variable domain reads GAGVSQSPSNKVTEKGKDVELRCDPISGHTALYWYRQSLGQGLEFLIYFQGNSAPDKSGLPSDRFSAERTGGSVSTLTIQRTQQEDSAVYLCASSSFTGEDGYTFGSGTRLTVV.

The chain recombines TRBV5-8 with TRBJ1-5; 7 bases fit TRBD1. Unmatched junction bases numbered 11, after V lost 6 bases and J lost 8 bases. The CDR3 length is 14 residues. Per germline, CDR1 SGHTS and CDR2 YDEGEE. DNA for the CDR3: TGTGCCAGCAAACCTAGGACAGGAGGAGAGCCCCAGCATTTT. It yields the protein CASKPRTGGEPQHF.

In this sample, this clone turned up a few times. The chain uses TRBV4-2 and TRBJ2-1, with TRBD2 as a possible D gene (6 bases). Germline CDR1 LGHNA, CDR2 YNFKEQ. V lost 0 bases, J lost 10 bases, and 10 bases lay in between. There are 13 residues in the CDR3. Written as DNA, the CDR3 is TGTGCCAGCAGCCAAGAACTAGCCGTAGAGCAGTTCTTC. Translated: CASSQELAVEQFF.

The rearrangement uses TRBV9 and TRBJ2-5; weak D call: TRBD2 (6 bases). The V end was cut by 0 bases, the J end by 4 bases, with 10 bases between. The CDR3 sequence is 14 residues long. Germline-derived CDR1 and CDR2 are SGDLS and YYNGEE. CDR3 coding DNA: TGTGCCAGCAGCGTAGCGGAGGGCCGAGAGACCCAGTACTTC. This encodes CASSVAEGRETQYF.

This chain connects TRBV7-3 to TRBJ2-7; TRBD2 matches 13 bases. After removal of 5 bases from V and 2 bases from J, the junction contained 12 bases not matched to a gene. CDR1 and CDR2 from the germline V gene are SGHTA and FQGTGA. The CDR3 length is 18 residues. CDR3 sequence (DNA): TGTGCCAGCAGCCCTCAGGGCGGACTAGCGGGGGTGACCTACGAGCAGTACTTC. Amino acids: CASSPQGGLAGVTYEQYF. Variable domain in full (rest from reference TRBV7-3 and TRBJ2-7): GAGVSQTPSNKVTEKGKYVELRCDPISGHTALYWYRQSLGQGPEFLIYFQGTGAADDSGLPNDRFFAVRPEGSVSTLKIQRTERGDSAVYLCASSPQGGLAGVTYEQYFGPGTRLTVT.

The chain joins TRBV27 to TRBJ2-5; 8 bases are shared with TRBD1. Germline CDR1 is MNHEY and CDR2 is SMNVEV (reference sequence). The ends lost 4 bases at V and 5 bases at J; junction bases unmatched: 3. CDR3 length equals 13 residues. CDR3 residues: CASSSTGVETQYF. CDR3 bases: TGTGCCAGCAGTTCGACAGGGGTTGAGACCCAGTACTTC.